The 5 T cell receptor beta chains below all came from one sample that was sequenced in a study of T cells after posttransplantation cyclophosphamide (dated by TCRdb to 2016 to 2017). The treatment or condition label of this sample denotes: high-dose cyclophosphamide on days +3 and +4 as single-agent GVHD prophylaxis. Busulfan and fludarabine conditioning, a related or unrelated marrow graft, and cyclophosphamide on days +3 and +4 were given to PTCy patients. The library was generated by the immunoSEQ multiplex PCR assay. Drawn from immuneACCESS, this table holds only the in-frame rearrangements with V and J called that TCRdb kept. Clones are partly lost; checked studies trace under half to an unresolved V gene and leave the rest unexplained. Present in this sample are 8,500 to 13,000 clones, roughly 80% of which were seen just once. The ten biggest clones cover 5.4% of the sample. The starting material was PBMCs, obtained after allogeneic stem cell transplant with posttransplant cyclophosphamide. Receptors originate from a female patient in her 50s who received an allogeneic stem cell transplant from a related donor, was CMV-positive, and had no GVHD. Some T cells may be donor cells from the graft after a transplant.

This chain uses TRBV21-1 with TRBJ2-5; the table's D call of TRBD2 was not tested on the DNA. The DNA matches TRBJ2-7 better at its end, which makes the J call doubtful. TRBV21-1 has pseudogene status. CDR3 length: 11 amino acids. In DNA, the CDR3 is TGTGCCAGCAGCATGGTCCACGAGCAGTACTTC. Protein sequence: CASSMVHEQYF.

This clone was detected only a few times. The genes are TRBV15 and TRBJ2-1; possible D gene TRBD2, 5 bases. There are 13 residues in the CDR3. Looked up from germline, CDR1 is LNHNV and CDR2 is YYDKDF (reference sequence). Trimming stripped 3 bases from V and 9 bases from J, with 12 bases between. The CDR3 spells CATSRTIMGEQFF. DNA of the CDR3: TGTGCCACCAGCAGGACTATAATGGGTGAGCAGTTCTTC. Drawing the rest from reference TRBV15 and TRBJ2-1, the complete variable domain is DAMVIQNPRYQVTQFGKPVTLSCSQTLNHNVMYWYQQKSSQAPKLLFHYYDKDFNNEADTPDNFQSRRPNTSFCFLDIRSPGLGDTAMYLCATSRTIMGEQFFGPGTRLTVL.

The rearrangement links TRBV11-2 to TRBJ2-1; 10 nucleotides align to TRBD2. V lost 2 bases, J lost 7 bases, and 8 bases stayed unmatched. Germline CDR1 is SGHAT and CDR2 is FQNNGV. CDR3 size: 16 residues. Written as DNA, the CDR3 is TGTGCCAGCAGCTTATTAGCTCTAGCGGGGGTTAATGAGCAGTTCTTC. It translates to CASSLLALAGVNEQFF.

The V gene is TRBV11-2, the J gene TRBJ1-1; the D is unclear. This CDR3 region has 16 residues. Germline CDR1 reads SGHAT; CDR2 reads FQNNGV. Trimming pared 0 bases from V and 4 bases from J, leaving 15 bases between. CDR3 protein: CASSLEWNLAGTEAFF. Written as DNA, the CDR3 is TGTGCCAGCAGCTTAGAATGGAACCTAGCAGGCACTGAAGCTTTCTTT.

The CDR3 DNA reads TGTGCCAGTAGTTCCGCGGGTCGGGATACGCAGTATTTT. Amino acid sequence: CASSSAGRDTQYF. J is TRBJ2-3 and V is TRBV19; TRBD2 might be the D (5 bases). V was shortened by 5 bases and J by 6 bases, with 12 bases between the two germline ends. The CDR3 contains 13 residues. CDR1 and CDR2 (germline): LNHDA, SQIVND (reference sequence).